This passage covers 3 T cell receptor beta chains from one sample sequenced in a study of T-cell memory formation after mild COVID-19. TCRdb re-derived calls from the 5' RACE reads in MiXCR, one entry per CDR3 protein. The top ten clones hold 20% to 25% of a sample with 250,000 to 300,000 distinct CDR3 sequences, around a sixth of them seen once. Sequenced material: PBMCs or a T cell subset sorted from them (not recorded which). The receptors here all came from a man aged 18 to 29 who had mild COVID-19 (a few samples of this study predate the infection). Cell type and time point are not known.

V and J are TRBV7-8 and TRBJ2-7; D uncertain. Per the germline V gene, CDR1 is SGHVS and CDR2 is FQNEAQ. The CDR3 extends over 13 amino acids. Trimming took 5 bases from V and 2 from J, leaving 10 bases between them. CDR3 sequence: CASSGAGPYEQYF. The CDR3 bases are TGTGCCAGCAGCGGAGCAGGACCCTACGAGCAGTACTTC.

This chain links TRBV6-5 with TRBJ2-1; TRBD2 is a possible D gene (5 bases). Germline-derived CDR1 and CDR2 are MNHEY and SVGAGI. Trimming stripped 1 base from V and 7 bases from J, with 8 bases between. The CDR3 runs to 13 residues. The CDR3: CASSYFRGNEQFF. The CDR3, as DNA: TGTGCCAGCAGTTACTTCCGAGGGAATGAGCAGTTCTTC.

This clonotype was seen at least ten times. The J gene is TRBJ2-3, the V gene TRBV12-3 or TRBV12-4; D perhaps matches TRBD2 (6 bases). The CDR3 loop spans 14 amino acids. Trimming shortened V by 7 bases and J by 2 bases, and 13 bases separated the two germline ends. This CDR3 is CASTPGLHTDTQYF. In DNA, the CDR3 is TGTGCCAGCACCCCGGGACTCCACACAGATACGCAGTATTTT.